The 24 T cell receptor beta chains presented below share a single source sample, sequenced in a study of cytomegalovirus exposure and HLA in healthy donors. The PCR contained 60 Vbeta and 13 Jbeta primers. Libraries were prepared by immunoSEQ multiplex PCR; TCRdb keeps only in-frame clonotypes and omits some of them. Counted here are roughly 100,000 clones, roughly three quarters occurring once; the ten biggest clones make up approximately 7.7%. The specimen was PBMCs. These TCRs come from a female donor in good health and CMV-seronegative.

This chain connects TRBV7-9 to TRBJ2-2, with a tentative D call TRBD1 (6 bases). The CDR3 is 16 amino acids. From germline, CDR1 is SEHNR and CDR2 FQNEAQ (reference sequence). V lost 2 bases and J 1 base, leaving 11 bases between the germline ends. The CDR3 spells CASSLTGTLNTGELFF. The CDR3 nucleotides read TGTGCCAGCAGCTTAACCGGGACACTGAACACCGGGGAGCTGTTTTTT.

The chain links TRBV15 to TRBJ1-2, with 7 bases fitting TRBD1. The CDR3 has 13 amino acids. Germline-derived CDR1 and CDR2 are LNHNV and YYDKDF (reference sequence). Trimming cost V 5 bases and J 6 bases; bases outside gene matches: 6. The DNA of the CDR3 is TGTGCCACCAGCTCTACAGGGGCGGATGGCTACACCTTC. Encoded protein: CATSSTGADGYTF.

This clone was seen only once. The CDR3 DNA is TGTGCCAGCAGCTTCTATAGCGACACCGGGGAGCTGTTTTTT. Translating it yields CASSFYSDTGELFF. The chain recombines TRBV9 with TRBJ2-2, with D possibly matching TRBD2 (5 bases). This CDR3 has 14 amino acids. Germline lookup yields CDR1 SGDLS and CDR2 YYNGEE. Trimming took off 4 bases at V and 3 bases at J, with 10 bases between the two ends.

V is TRBV11-2 and J is TRBJ2-2; 9 nucleotides line up with TRBD1. The CDR3 spans 15 residues. From germline, CDR1 is SGHAT and CDR2 FQNNGV. V shed 2 bases, J shed 5 bases, and the junction held 3 bases outside the gene matches. CDR3 nucleotide sequence: TGTGCCAGCAGCTTAACAGGGGGCATTACCGGGGAGCTGTTTTTT. Encoded protein: CASSLTGGITGELFF.

The rearrangement uses TRBV7-9 and TRBJ1-2; possible D gene TRBD1, 5 bases. The germline CDR1 and CDR2 sequences are SEHNR and FQNEAQ (reference sequence). Trimming took off 5 bases at V and 7 bases at J, with 14 bases between the two ends. The CDR3 is 13 amino acids. CDR3 protein: CASSQVGGFGYTF. CDR3 DNA sequence: TGTGCCAGCAGCCAGGTGGGGGGATTTGGCTACACCTTC.

V and J are TRBV4-1 and TRBJ2-2; D perhaps matches TRBD1 (6 bases). The CDR3 extends over 14 amino acids. From germline, CDR1 is MGHRA and CDR2 YSYEKL. V gave up 0 bases and J gave up 7 bases, with 9 bases separating them. CDR3 DNA sequence: TGCGCCAGCAGCCAAGATCCACAGGGCGGGGAGCTGTTTTTT. Translation gives CASSQDPQGGELFF.

With respect to this clone: Other DNA sequences in the sample encode the same CDR3. The chain is built from TRBV18 and TRBJ2-3; the match to TRBD2 covers 7 bases. Germline V lookup: CDR1 KGHSH, CDR2 LQKENI. V lost 6 bases, J lost 2 bases, and 14 bases stayed unmatched. The CDR3 extends over 17 amino acids. The CDR3 loop is CASSVREKRGYTDTQYF. In nucleotides, the CDR3 is TGTGCCAGCTCCGTTCGGGAGAAGCGGGGATACACAGATACGCAGTATTTT.

The V gene is TRBV9, the J gene TRBJ2-5, with 8 bases lining up with TRBD2. The CDR3 is made up of 15 amino acids. Germline V CDR1 and CDR2: SGDLS, YYNGEE. V shed 3 bases and J 0 bases; nucleotides not matched to a gene: 4. The CDR3 DNA reads TGTGCCAGCAGCGCTTCGGGGGGGTACCAAGAGACCCAGTACTTC. Its translation: CASSASGGYQETQYF.

The V gene is TRBV15, the J gene TRBJ1-5; D ambiguous. The CDR3 contains 14 residues. V lost 3 bases to trimming and J lost 4 bases, with 10 bases between them. CDR1 is LNHNV, CDR2 YYDKDF, per germline (reference sequence). The CDR3 here is CATSRGRENQPQHF. DNA of the CDR3: TGTGCCACCAGCAGGGGCCGGGAAAATCAGCCCCAGCATTTT.

This rearrangement joins TRBV19 to TRBJ1-5, with no clear D. The germline V gene encodes CDR1 LNHDA and CDR2 SQIVND (reference sequence). Trimming took off 3 bases at V and 3 bases at J, with 6 bases between the two ends. There are 13 residues in the CDR3. The CDR3, as DNA: TGTGCCAGTAGTATCCAAAACAATCAGCCCCAGCATTTT. This codes for CASSIQNNQPQHF.

The chain carries TRBV7-3 and TRBJ2-1; possible D gene TRBD2, 6 bases. CDR1 SGHTA and CDR2 FQGTGA come from the germline V gene. The V and J ends lost 4 bases and 5 bases respectively, with 9 bases between them. This CDR3 contains 13 residues. The CDR3 region has the DNA TGTGCCAGCAGCTGGGGACTTGACAATGAGCAGTTCTTC. Its protein product is CASSWGLDNEQFF.

V and J are TRBV10-3 and TRBJ1-2; possibly TRBD1 for D (6 bases). V gave up 0 bases and J gave up 7 bases, with 12 bases separating them. The CDR3 covers 14 residues. Germline V lookup: CDR1 ENHRY, CDR2 SYGVKD. CDR3 residues: CAISESQGTSGYTF. DNA of the CDR3: TGTGCCATCAGTGAGTCTCAGGGGACGAGTGGCTACACCTTC.

The V call is TRBV15, the J call TRBJ2-3; TRBD2 is a possible D gene (6 bases). Germline V gene lookup returns CDR1 LNHNV and CDR2 YYDKDF (reference sequence). The CDR3 consists of 16 residues. The ends were cut back, 1 base at V and 1 base at J, with 12 bases in the middle. CDR3 loop: CATSRGGDVGTDTQYF. Here the CDR3 DNA reads TGTGCCACCAGCAGAGGGGGGGACGTGGGCACAGATACGCAGTATTTT.

The V gene is TRBV30, the J gene TRBJ2-1, with TRBD1 matching over 8 bases. The CDR3 covers 14 residues. V shed 1 base and J 4 bases; nucleotides not matched to a gene: 3. From germline, CDR1 is GTSNPN and CDR2 SVGIG (reference sequence). The CDR3 nucleotides read TGTGCCTGGAGTGGGGACAGGAAGTACAATGAGCAGTTCTTC. It codes for CAWSGDRKYNEQFF.

Concerning this clone itself: Other nucleotide sequences in the sample specify the same CDR3. The chain is built from TRBV28 and TRBJ2-3; 11 nucleotides align to TRBD2. Germline V gene data show CDR1 as MDHEN and CDR2 as SYDVKM. This CDR3 spans 16 amino acids. The ends lost 7 bases at V and 5 bases at J; junction bases unmatched: 11. The CDR3 sequence is CASNARLAGGVDTQYF. The CDR3 bases are TGTGCCAGCAACGCCAGGCTAGCGGGAGGTGTAGATACGCAGTATTTT.

This clone turned up a few times. The V call is TRBV2, the J call TRBJ2-5, with D perhaps TRBD2 (5 bases). This CDR3 has 12 residues. Germline assignment: CDR1 SNHLY and CDR2 FYNNEI. V was clipped by 7 bases and J by 1 base, with 7 bases between them. The CDR3 DNA reads TGTGCCAGCACGCGGGTCCAAGAGACCCAGTACTTC. Its translation: CASTRVQETQYF. The complete variable domain, with remaining parts taken from reference TRBV2 and TRBJ2-5, reads EPEVTQTPSHQVTQMGQEVILRCVPISNHLYFYWYRQILGQKVEFLVSFYNNEISEKSEIFDDQFSVERPDGSNFTLKIRSTKLEDSAMYFCASTRVQETQYFGPGTRLLVL.

The genes are TRBV6-1 and TRBJ2-1; TRBD1 is a possible D gene (5 bases). The length of the CDR3 is 15 residues. Germline CDR1 reads MNHNS; CDR2 reads SASEGT. V gave up 7 bases and J gave up 0 bases, with 13 bases separating them. CDR3 DNA sequence: TGTGCCAGCAACCTACAGGCCAGCTCCTACAATGAGCAGTTCTTC. Protein sequence: CASNLQASSYNEQFF.

Of note for this clone: An end of the junction does not agree with germline; a read error may underlie this. The rearrangement links TRBV7-7 to TRBJ2-5; the D gene could be TRBD1 or TRBD2 (5 bases each). CDR1 and CDR2 (germline): SSHAT, FNYEAQ (reference sequence). This CDR3 has 15 amino acids. CDR3 sequence (DNA): TGTGCTAGCAGCTTAGGGGTTCGGGGACAAGAGACCCAGTACTTC. Its protein product is CASSLGVRGQETQYF.

This sequence joins TRBV4-1 and TRBJ2-5; D is possibly TRBD2 (6 bases). Germline V lookup: CDR1 MGHRA, CDR2 YSYEKL. V dropped 1 base and J dropped 5 bases, with 20 bases sitting between them. This CDR3 spans 17 amino acids. This chain's CDR3 is CASSQVMWAGQGETQYF. CDR3 sequence (DNA): TGCGCCAGCAGCCAAGTCATGTGGGCGGGGCAGGGCGAGACCCAGTACTTC.

The sample holds a few counts of this clone. The chain is built from TRBV6-1 and TRBJ1-5, with 11 bases fitting TRBD1. Germline V CDR1 and CDR2: MNHNS, SASEGT. The ends lost 4 bases at V and 7 bases at J; junction bases unmatched: 9. The length of the CDR3 is 16 residues. CDR3 residues: CASSAQDRGRGQPQHF. Here the CDR3 DNA reads TGTGCCAGCAGTGCTCAGGACAGGGGGCGAGGGCAGCCCCAGCATTTT.

The chain has TRBV5-8 and TRBJ2-5; 8 bases map to TRBD1. Germline lookup yields CDR1 SGHTS and CDR2 YDEGEE. The CDR3 contains 13 residues. V lost 3 bases and J lost 5; bases outside the gene matches: 3. In DNA, the CDR3 is TGTGCCAGCAGCTCGCAGGGGGCGGAGACCCAGTACTTC. Residues: CASSSQGAETQYF.

The chain is built from TRBV5-4 and TRBJ2-5, with D unresolved. CDR3 size: 13 residues. V was shortened by 3 bases and J by 5 bases, with 11 bases between the two germline ends. Germline values: CDR1 SGHNT, CDR2 YYREEE (reference sequence). CDR3 coding DNA: TGTGCCAGCAGCTCCCTCGTCCAGGAGACCCAGTACTTC. Translating it yields CASSSLVQETQYF.

A note on this clone: One end of the junction does not line up with germline, which may come from a read error. V gene TRBV7-2 combines with J gene TRBJ1-5; weak D call: TRBD1 (5 bases). The CDR3 extends over 15 amino acids. CDR1 SGHTA and CDR2 FQGNSA come from the germline V gene. CDR3 DNA: TGTGCCAGCAGCCGGGGGGAGAATAGCAATCAGTCCCAGCATTTT. Translating it yields CASSRGENSNQSQHF.

Concerning this clone itself: A read error may account for a junction end that differs from germline. This rearrangement joins TRBV7-9 to TRBJ2-3, with D possibly matching TRBD2 (5 bases). This CDR3 has 15 residues. Germline CDR1 and CDR2: SEHNR and FQNEAQ (reference sequence). CDR3 coding DNA: TGTTCCAGCAGCTTAGTTAGCGTTAGCACAGATACGCAGTATTTT. It specifies CSSSLVSVSTDTQYF. The variable domain in full, with the rest retrieved from reference TRBV7-9 and TRBJ2-3, is DTGVSQNPRHKITKRGQNVTFRCDPISEHNRLYWYRQTLGQGPEFLTYFQNEAQLEKSRLLSDRFSAERPKGSFSTLEIQRTEQGDSAMYLCSSSLVSVSTDTQYFGPGTRLTVL.